Listed below are T cell receptor beta chains from one sample, sequenced in a study of response to subunit inactivated influenza vaccine. From the RT-PCR reads, TCRdb called clonotypes with MiXCR, one entry per CDR3 protein. The sample includes around 580,000 distinct CDR3 sequences, about 15% of them seen just once. This specimen consisted of PBMCs from blood, obtained approximately 12 days after vaccination. The receptors shown here come from a man aged 50 or older who received an inactivated influenza vaccine. Each CDR3 is given without its conserved first and last residue.

v_call cdr3_aa
TRBV19 ASSTRTGAASYGYT
TRBV12-3/TRBV12-4 ASSLATVQQPQH
TRBV2 ASRPKGPRGAGGELF
TRBV13 ASSSSPQETQY
TRBV5-6 ASSLELRLYNEQF
TRBV20-1 SVSPRQGKDSYNEQF
TRBV15 ATSRESIEAF
TRBV6-5 ASSYSSWRGSYEQY
TRBV6-5 ASSYSMPLVAYEQY
TRBV12-5 ASGQSTGGGHTEAF
TRBV18 ASSPRRASNQPQH
TRBV11-2 ASSSLAGAYYGEQF
TRBV27 ASSREGGASGGYT
TRBV14 ASSPRGGWTGELF
TRBV24-1 ATSVPSPGDPYEQY